Listed below are T cell receptor beta chains from one sample, sequenced in a study of neurological immune-mediated disorders. MiXCR was run by TCRdb on the 5' RACE reads, yielding one entry per CDR3 protein. The profile shows some 66,000 distinct CDR3 sequences, less than 5.5% of them singletons. The sequenced sample consisted of PBMCs. These receptors were taken from a man aged 25-45 years with multiple sclerosis. Each CDR3 is given with its conserved first and last residue.

>TRBJ2-7|TRBV18|14
CASSPPGQSYEQYF
>TRBJ1-6|TRBV12-3/TRBV12-4|13
CASSLGGLSPLHF
>TRBJ1-4|TRBV15|15
CATSRDRATNEKLFF
>TRBJ1-6|TRBV5-1|16
CASSLAAAGGGSPLHF
>TRBJ2-3|TRBV11-2|11
CASSFSHTQYF
>TRBJ2-5|TRBV21-1|17
CASSKRQSGSVKETQYF
>TRBJ2-1|TRBV4-1|13
CASSWRLGFEQFF
>TRBJ1-5|TRBV20-1|15
CSARSSGTGNQPQHF
>TRBJ1-2|TRBV5-1|12
CASSLEGYGYTF
>TRBJ1-6|TRBV4-1|13
CASSQEGEGTLHF
>TRBJ1-5|TRBV4-2|17
CASSNGEEMGSNQPQHF
>TRBJ1-6|TRBV5-1|16
CASSLDASRSNSPLNF
>TRBJ2-4|TRBV4-1|18
CASSQGLAGGRAKNIQYF
>TRBJ1-1|TRBV27|12
CASRGGGQRAFF
>TRBJ2-5|TRBV5-6|13
CASSLMDQETQYF
>TRBJ2-5|TRBV18|14
CASSPGTGIETQYF
>TRBJ1-6|TRBV25-1|15
CASSQGGWLNSPLHF
>TRBJ1-2|TRBV18|16
CASSSSSREGADGYTF
>TRBJ2-1|TRBV5-6|17
CASSFGTSGGTHNEQFF
>TRBJ1-1|TRBV5-5|15
CASSLRAGSGTEAFF
>TRBJ2-3|TRBV5-4|16
CASSLGQGGLSDTQYF
>TRBJ1-2|TRBV12-3/TRBV12-4|13
CASSPQSSYGYTF